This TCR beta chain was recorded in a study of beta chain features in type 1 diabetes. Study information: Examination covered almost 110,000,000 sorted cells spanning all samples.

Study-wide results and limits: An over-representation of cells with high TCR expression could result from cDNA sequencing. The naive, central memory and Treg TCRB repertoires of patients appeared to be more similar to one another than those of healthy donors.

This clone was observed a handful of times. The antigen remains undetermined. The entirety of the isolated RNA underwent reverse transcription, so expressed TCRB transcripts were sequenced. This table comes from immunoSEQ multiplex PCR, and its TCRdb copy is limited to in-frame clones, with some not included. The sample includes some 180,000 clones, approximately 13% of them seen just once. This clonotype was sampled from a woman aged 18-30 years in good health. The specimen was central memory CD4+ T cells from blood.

The DNA for the CDR3 is TGTGCCAGCAGTGAAGGGGGCTGGAACTATGGCTACACCTTC. It yields the protein CASSEGGWNYGYTF. The chain links TRBV28 to TRBJ1-2; 7 bases align to TRBD1. The ends lost 5 bases at V and 2 bases at J; junction bases unmatched: 5. CDR3 length: 14 residues. Germline V lookup: CDR1 MDHEN, CDR2 SYDVKM.